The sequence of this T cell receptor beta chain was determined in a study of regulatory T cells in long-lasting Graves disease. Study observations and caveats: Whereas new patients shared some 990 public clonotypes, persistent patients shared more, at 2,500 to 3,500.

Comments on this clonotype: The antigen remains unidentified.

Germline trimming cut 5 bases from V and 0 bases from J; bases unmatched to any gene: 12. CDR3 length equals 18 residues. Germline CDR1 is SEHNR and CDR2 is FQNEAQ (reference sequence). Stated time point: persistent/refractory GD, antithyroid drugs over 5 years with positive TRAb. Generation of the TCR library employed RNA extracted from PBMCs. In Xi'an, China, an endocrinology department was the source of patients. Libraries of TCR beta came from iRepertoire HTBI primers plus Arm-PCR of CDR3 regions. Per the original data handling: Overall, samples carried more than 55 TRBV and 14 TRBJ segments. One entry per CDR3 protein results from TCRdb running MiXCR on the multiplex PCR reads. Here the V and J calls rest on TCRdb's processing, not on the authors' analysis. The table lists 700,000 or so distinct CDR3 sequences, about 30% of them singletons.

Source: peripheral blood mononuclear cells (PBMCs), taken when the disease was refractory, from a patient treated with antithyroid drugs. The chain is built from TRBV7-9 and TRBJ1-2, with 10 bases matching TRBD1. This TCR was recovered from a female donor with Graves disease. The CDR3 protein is CASSRPGTGDLTNYGYTF. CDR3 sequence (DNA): TGTGCCAGCAGCCGACCAGGGACAGGGGACCTTACTAACTATGGCTACACCTTC.